The rows below give T cell receptor beta chains drawn from one sample of a study of cytomegalovirus exposure and HLA in healthy donors. The method was immunoSEQ multiplex PCR; TCRdb's version includes in-frame clones alone and lacks a portion of them. The data show fewer than 250,000 clones, roughly four fifths seen once. The sequenced sample consisted of PBMCs. Every receptor here comes from a man between 18 and 35 years old in good health and CMV-seronegative. CDR3s include the opening cysteine and the closing phenylalanine or tryptophan. D genes are given only for firm matches.

TRBV5-4 | NA | CASSLDPVSGNTIYF
TRBV7-2 | NA | CASSLSPGGNQPQHF
TRBV7-2 | TRBD2 | CASSLYASGVTDTQYF
TRBV7-3 | NA | CASSLPALAGTGELFF
TRBV6-1 | NA | CASSELTGRVDEQFF
TRBV5-1 | TRBD1 | CASSPWTGQNTEAFF
TRBV28 | NA | CASSSRGEGTEAFF
TRBV6-1 | NA | CASRGGVGGYTF
TRBV25-1 | TRBD2 | CASSGSGGARGTDTQYF
TRBV4-3 | TRBD2 | CASSQLLAGRTNTGELFF
TRBV30 | TRBD2 | CAWTREGLSYNEQFF
TRBV7-2 | NA | CASSYARGQETQYF
TRBV4-1 | TRBD1 | CASSHGQGRTYEQYF
TRBV9 | NA | CASSPRDHEQYF
TRBV7-9 | NA | CASSLQTLENSPLHF
TRBV7-9 | TRBD1 | CASSLGGTGGTQYF
TRBV7-2 | TRBD2 | CASRLRLAASTDTQYF
TRBV5-4 | NA | CAYGYQETQYF
TRBV6-6 | NA | CASSYGRPGELFF
TRBV6-1 | NA | CASSLDPEGGELFF
TRBV6-6 | NA | CASSTLRSYNEQFF
TRBV5-1 | NA | CASSLAGFYEQYF
TRBV15 | NA | CATSVTGHTDTQYF
TRBV4-3 | TRBD1 | CASSQGTGTGSGYEQYF
TRBV30 | NA | CAWRPPGTDTQYF
TRBV28 | NA | CASSLRGGKVGNEQFF
TRBV6-5 | NA | CASGRQGLSYEQYF
TRBV28 | NA | CASSSGVVDEKLFF
TRBV9 | TRBD1 | CASSPQGPGETQYF
TRBV5-6 | TRBD1 | CASSLGGTGYGNTIYF
TRBV5-1 | NA | CASSRYSGANVLTF
TRBV11-2 | TRBD1 | CASNYHRGTTPNEQFF
TRBV27 | NA | CASSRRMETKNIQYF
TRBV4-3 | NA | CASSQRGGEVDTQYF
TRBV6-6 | TRBD1 | CASSQPGGNEKLFF
TRBV4-1 | TRBD2 | CASSQEGRGGRETQYF
TRBV6-5 | NA | CASSPSANYEQYF
TRBV6-6 | NA | CASSYYSLQNTEAFF
TRBV21-1 | NA | CASSKVENSNQPQHF
TRBV6-6 | TRBD2 | CASTLPGREGDEQYF
TRBV18 | TRBD1 | CASSPGTGYYEQYF
TRBV9 | NA | CASSEGGIEQYF
TRBV25-1 | TRBD2 | CASAGTSGLSSYNEQFF
TRBV10-3 | NA | CAISRTPEEPDTQYF
TRBV6-5 | TRBD1 | CASRGQGAGSYEQYF